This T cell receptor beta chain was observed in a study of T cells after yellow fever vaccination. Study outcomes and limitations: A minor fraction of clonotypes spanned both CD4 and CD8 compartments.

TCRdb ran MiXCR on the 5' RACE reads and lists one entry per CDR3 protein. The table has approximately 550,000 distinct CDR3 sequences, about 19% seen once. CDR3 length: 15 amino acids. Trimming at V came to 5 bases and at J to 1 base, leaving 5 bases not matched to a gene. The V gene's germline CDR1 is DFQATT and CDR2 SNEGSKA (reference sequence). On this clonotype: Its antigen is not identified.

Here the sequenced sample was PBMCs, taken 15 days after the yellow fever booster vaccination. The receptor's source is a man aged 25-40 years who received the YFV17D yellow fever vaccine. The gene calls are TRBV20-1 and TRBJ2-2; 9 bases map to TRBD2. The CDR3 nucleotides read TGCAGTGCTTTAGCGGGAGAGCTGAACACCGGGGAGCTGTTTTTT. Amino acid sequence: CSALAGELNTGELFF.